This T cell receptor beta chain was identified during a study of shared clonotypes between healthy human individuals. Profiled with immunoSEQ multiplex PCR; TCRdb holds only in-frame clones, not every one. There are about 2.3 million clones in the sample; 85% to 95% occur only once, and approximately 0.4% lies in the top ten. Material for sequencing was naive CD4+ T cells from PBMCs. Subset noted: CD45RA+ positively selected. The source is a young man in good health. Some clones in this sample may be carry-over from other donors' samples.

The CDR3 region has the DNA TGTGCCAGCAGCTTCCTAGCGGGAGGGCCCTCCGATACGCAGTATTTT. It translates to CASSFLAGGPSDTQYF. V and J are TRBV7-9 and TRBJ2-3, with 12 bases identical to TRBD2. Trimming removed 3 bases from V and 6 bases from J; junction bases left unmatched: 7. CDR1 is SEHNR and CDR2 is FQNEAQ in the germline V gene (reference sequence). This CDR3 contains 16 residues.